This passage covers 27 T cell receptor beta chains from one sample sequenced in a study of blood T cell repertoires in COVID-19. The assay was immunoSEQ multiplex PCR, and TCRdb's table has in-frame clones only and misses some. The sample shows about 110,000 clones, roughly 76% of them seen only once. The sample was peripheral blood. The origin of the receptors is a woman aged 65 to 85 with acute or convalescent COVID-19.

A single count supports this clone. The rearrangement links TRBV2 to TRBJ2-1, with 7 nucleotides matching TRBD2. From germline, CDR1 is SNHLY and CDR2 FYNNEI. The CDR3 runs 14 residues. V was pared by 6 bases and J by 9 bases, with 11 bases of the junction left unmatched. CDR3 sequence (DNA): TGTGCCAGCAGCCCCCCGGCGGGAGATCGTGAGCAGTTCTTC. Amino acids: CASSPPAGDREQFF.

V and J are TRBV15 and TRBJ2-7; 12 nucleotides match TRBD1. The V segment lost 8 bases and the J segment 6 bases; nucleotides outside the gene matches: 5. This CDR3 spans 13 amino acids. Germline lookup yields CDR1 LNHNV and CDR2 YYDKDF (reference sequence). CDR3 sequence reads: CATQGQGALEQYF. The CDR3 DNA follows: TGTGCCACCCAGGGACAGGGGGCACTCGAGCAGTACTTC.

This chain links TRBV6-2 or TRBV6-3 with TRBJ2-7; a possible D gene is TRBD2 (6 bases). Germline V gene data show CDR1 as MNHEY and CDR2 as SVGEGT. This CDR3 is 12 amino acids long. The germline V and J ends were trimmed by 2 bases and 6 bases, with 8 bases remaining between them. Here the CDR3 DNA reads TGTGCCAGCAGTTACGCGGGGACCGAGCAGTACTTC. It encodes CASSYAGTEQYF.

V gene TRBV14 combines with J gene TRBJ1-6; D possibly corresponds to TRBD1 (6 bases). CDR3 length: 14 amino acids. CDR1 and CDR2 (germline): SGHDN, FVKESK. Trimming cost V 4 bases and J 10 bases, with 14 bases left between them. The CDR3 bases are TGTGCCAGCAGCCTAGAAACAGGGCGGTCACCCCTCCACTTT. This translates into CASSLETGRSPLHF.

This chain's CDR3 is CASSVGTENYEQYF. CDR3 DNA: TGTGCCAGCAGCGTTGGGACAGAGAACTACGAGCAGTACTTC. The chain links TRBV9 to TRBJ2-7; 7 positions match TRBD1. CDR3 size: 14 residues. The V segment lost 2 bases and the J segment 3 bases; nucleotides outside the gene matches: 5. CDR1 is SGDLS, CDR2 YYNGEE, per germline. The full variable domain, completed using reference TRBV9 and TRBJ2-7, is DSGVTQTPKHLITATGQRVTLRCSPRSGDLSVYWYQQSLDQGLQFLIQYYNGEERAKGNILERFSAQQFPDLHSELNLSSLELGDSALYFCASSVGTENYEQYFGPGTRLTVT.

The chain is built from TRBV7-2 and TRBJ2-7; 9 nucleotides align to TRBD2. With 2 bases clipped from V and 3 bases from J, the junction kept 8 bases outside the gene matches. In germline, CDR1 is SGHTA, CDR2 FQGNSA. CDR3 length: 16 residues. The CDR3 bases are TGTGCCAGCAGCTTATTTTCTAGCGGGATCGGCTACGAGCAGTACTTC. This gives the protein CASSLFSSGIGYEQYF.

The genes are TRBV7-9 and TRBJ1-2; 7 bases are a match to TRBD1. The CDR3 consists of 14 residues. The germline V gene has CDR1 SEHNR and CDR2 FQNEAQ (reference sequence). Trimming cost V 2 bases and J 8 bases; bases outside gene matches: 8. CDR3 coding DNA: TGTGCCAGCAGCTTAACCGACAGGGTGAAGGGCTACACCTTC. Its translation: CASSLTDRVKGYTF. The complete variable domain, with remaining parts taken from reference TRBV7-9 and TRBJ1-2, reads DTGVSQNPRHKITKRGQNVTFRCDPISEHNRLYWYRQTLGQGPEFLTYFQNEAQLEKSRLLSDRFSAERPKGSFSTLEIQRTEQGDSAMYLCASSLTDRVKGYTFGSGTRLTVV.

The chain couples TRBV6-2 or TRBV6-3 to TRBJ2-5, with 12 bases matching TRBD2. The J segment lost 1 base and the V segment lost 2 bases, leaving 2 bases of the junction unmatched. The CDR3 is 16 residues long. CDR1 and CDR2 from the germline V gene are MNHEY and SVGEGT. CDR3 DNA: TGTGCCAGCAGTTACCCGACTAGCGGGGGCCAAGAGACCCAGTACTTC. It codes for CASSYPTSGGQETQYF.

The chain carries TRBV28 and TRBJ2-3, with 8 bases identical to TRBD2. Trimming took 3 bases from V and 5 from J; bases not matched to a gene: 16. CDR1 and CDR2 (germline): MDHEN, SYDVKM. CDR3 length: 18 amino acids. The CDR3 region is CASSLGVPGLVDRDTQYF. CDR3 coding DNA: TGTGCCAGCAGTTTGGGGGTGCCGGGACTAGTGGATCGAGATACGCAGTATTTT.

As for this clone: The junction departs from germline at one end; a sequencing error may be responsible. The chain joins TRBV2 to TRBJ1-5, with D possibly being TRBD1 (5 bases). The CDR3 extends over 14 amino acids. The germline gives CDR1 SNHLY, CDR2 FYNNEI. The CDR3: CASTPQAPGGPQHF. CDR3 sequence (DNA): TGTGCGAGCACCCCCCAGGCCCCCGGGGGGCCCCAGCATTTT.

This clone was counted between two and nine times. The chain combines TRBV4-3 with TRBJ2-2, with TRBD2 matching 10 bases. Trimming took 4 bases from V and 1 from J; bases not matched to a gene: 3. CDR3 length equals 16 residues. In germline, CDR1 is LGHNA, CDR2 YSLEER. The CDR3 DNA reads TGCGCCAGCAGCCGGGTAGCGGGAGGGAACACCGGGGAGCTGTTTTTT. It yields the protein CASSRVAGGNTGELFF.

The chain uses TRBV28 and TRBJ2-3, with D maybe TRBD1 (5 bases). This CDR3 has 14 amino acids. Trimming shortened V by 9 bases and J by 1 base, and 14 bases separated the two germline ends. CDR1 and CDR2 (germline): MDHEN, SYDVKM. The CDR3 DNA follows: TGTGCCAGTAAGACCGACAGCGGCACAGATACGCAGTATTTT. Its translation: CASKTDSGTDTQYF.

The chain is built from TRBV11-2 and TRBJ2-1; TRBD2 agrees at 7 bases. Trimming cost V 4 bases and J 6 bases; bases outside gene matches: 9. The germline V gene has CDR1 SGHAT and CDR2 FQNNGV. The CDR3 runs 15 residues. CDR3 sequence (DNA): TGTGCCAGCAGCTCCCGGACTAGGGCAGGCAATGAGCAGTTCTTC. Translated, it gives CASSSRTRAGNEQFF.

This chain links TRBV4-2 with TRBJ2-3; 11 bases are a match to TRBD2. Germline-derived CDR1 and CDR2 are LGHNA and YNFKEQ. The CDR3 length is 18 residues. The ends lost 1 base at V and 3 bases at J; junction bases unmatched: 9. The CDR3 DNA follows: TGTGCCAGCAGCCAAGCCGACTCCCGACTAGCGGGAACAGATACGCAGTATTTT. Protein product: CASSQADSRLAGTDTQYF.

V and J are TRBV7-2 and TRBJ2-7; D is perhaps TRBD1 (6 bases). V lost 5 bases to trimming and J lost 3 bases, with 11 bases between them. CDR3 length equals 13 residues. Germline CDR1 and CDR2: SGHTA and FQGNSA. As DNA, the CDR3 is TGTGCCAGCAGCCGCGACAGGAACTACGAGCAGTACTTC. It codes for CASSRDRNYEQYF.

The rearrangement joins TRBV18 to TRBJ1-5; 8 bases match TRBD1. The germline V gene has CDR1 KGHSH and CDR2 LQKENI. The junction had 6 bases not matched to a gene; V was cut back by 2 bases and J by 3 bases. The CDR3 spans 16 residues. The DNA of the CDR3 is TGTGCCAGCTCACCAAGTACAGGGGGTACCAATCAGCCCCAGCATTTT. Its translation is CASSPSTGGTNQPQHF. Variable domain in full (rest from reference TRBV18 and TRBJ1-5): NAGVMQNPRHLVRRRGQEARLRCSPMKGHSHVYWYRQLPEEGLKFMVYLQKENIIDESGMPKERFSAEFPKEGPSILRIQQVVRGDSAAYFCASSPSTGGTNQPQHFGDGTRLSIL.

The V and J genes are TRBV9 and TRBJ2-3; D not resolved. V was cut by 0 bases and J by 4 bases, with 9 bases left in between. CDR3 length: 14 amino acids. CDR1 and CDR2 from the germline V gene are SGDLS and YYNGEE. CDR3 loop: CASSVGGMADTQYF. CDR3 nucleotide sequence: TGTGCCAGCAGCGTAGGCGGTATGGCAGATACGCAGTATTTT.

V and J are TRBV18 and TRBJ1-6; TRBD1 is a possible D gene (6 bases). The ends were cut back, 3 bases at V and 8 bases at J, with 14 bases in the middle. Germline CDR1 and CDR2: KGHSH and LQKENI. The CDR3 has 15 amino acids. CDR3 bases: TGTGCCAGCTCACCGACCTCAGGGGCTGATTCACCCCTCCACTTT. Amino acids: CASSPTSGADSPLHF.

The genes are TRBV30 and TRBJ2-7; maybe TRBD1 (5 bases). From germline, CDR1 is GTSNPN and CDR2 SVGIG (reference sequence). The CDR3 loop spans 14 amino acids. V was clipped by 0 bases and J by 2 bases, with 11 bases between them. The DNA of the CDR3 is TGTGCCTGGAGTGTGAGGCAGGGTGCCTACGAGCAGTACTTC. This gives the protein CAWSVRQGAYEQYF.

The rearrangement joins TRBV28 to TRBJ1-2; TRBD1 matches at 7 bases. Trimming took 7 bases from V and 0 from J; bases not matched to a gene: 11. The CDR3 length is 16 residues. Germline V gene lookup returns CDR1 MDHEN and CDR2 SYDVKM. In DNA form, the CDR3 reads TGTGCCAGCATATCCCTCGGGGACAGAACTAACTATGGCTACACCTTC. Its protein is CASISLGDRTNYGYTF.

This clone has a handful of counts. J is TRBJ1-6 and V is TRBV7-2, with 7 positions matching TRBD1. With V trimmed by 5 bases and J by 10 bases, 8 bases remained unmatched. CDR1 and CDR2 (germline): SGHTA, FQGNSA. There are 14 residues in the CDR3. In DNA, the CDR3 is TGTGCCAGCAGCCGGGACCTAGGGGGCTCACCCCTCCACTTT. Its translation is CASSRDLGGSPLHF.

This clone has more than one count but fewer than ten. This rearrangement joins TRBV7-2 to TRBJ2-2; 10 bases line up with TRBD2. Germline values: CDR1 SGHTA, CDR2 FQGNSA. Trimming at V came to 3 bases and at J to 7 bases, leaving 8 bases not matched to a gene. The CDR3 covers 16 residues. CDR3 coding DNA: TGTGCCAGCAGCTTCGGAGCGGGGGGGCCGGTCGGGGAGCTGTTTTTT. The encoded protein is CASSFGAGGPVGELFF. Full variable domain (rest looked up from reference TRBV7-2 and TRBJ2-2): GAGVSQSPSNKVTEKGKDVELRCDPISGHTALYWYRQSLGQGLEFLIYFQGNSAPDKSGLPSDRFSAERTGGSVSTLTIQRTQQEDSAVYLCASSFGAGGPVGELFFGEGSRLTVL.

The chain joins TRBV7-9 to TRBJ2-5; D is perhaps TRBD2 (5 bases). The CDR3 runs 14 residues. V was cut by 3 bases and J by 2 bases, with 10 bases left in between. Germline V gene sequence: CDR1 SEHNR, CDR2 FQNEAQ (reference sequence). The CDR3 bases are TGTGCCAGCAGCTTGGGAGAGGAGCAAGAGACCCAGTACTTC. Encoded protein: CASSLGEEQETQYF.

V usage is TRBV5-1 and J usage is TRBJ2-2; the match to TRBD1 covers 8 bases. The CDR3 is made up of 15 amino acids. Germline V lookup: CDR1 SGHRS, CDR2 YFSETQ. The trim removed 4 bases at V and 3 bases at J, leaving 5 bases unmatched. The CDR3 sequence is CASSVQGVDTGELFF. The CDR3 DNA sequence: TGCGCCAGCAGCGTACAGGGGGTAGACACCGGGGAGCTGTTTTTT.

The chain uses TRBV19 and TRBJ1-2, with 8 bases lining up with TRBD1. V lost 4 bases and J lost 5; bases outside the gene matches: 9. Germline CDR1 reads LNHDA; CDR2 reads SQIVND (reference sequence). The CDR3 length is 15 residues. CDR3 amino acids: CASSTTGVALYGYTF. DNA for the CDR3: TGTGCCAGTAGTACGACAGGGGTCGCGTTATATGGCTACACCTTC.

The chain recombines TRBV20-1 with TRBJ2-2; a weak D match, TRBD2 (5 bases). The V gene lost 4 bases and the J gene lost 8 bases, with 8 bases spanning the gap. Germline V CDR1 and CDR2: DFQATT, SNEGSKA (reference sequence). The CDR3 consists of 11 residues. The CDR3 DNA reads TGCAGTGCTAAGGGAGTAGGGGAGCTGTTTTTT. It specifies CSAKGVGELFF.

The J gene is TRBJ2-3, the V gene TRBV19, with 9 nucleotides matching TRBD1. V shed 6 bases, J shed 2 bases, and the junction held 6 bases outside the gene matches. This CDR3 comprises 15 residues. The germline V gene encodes CDR1 LNHDA and CDR2 SQIVND (reference sequence). CDR3 DNA sequence: TGTGCCAGTAGCCGTGGGACAGGGACCACAGATACGCAGTATTTT. This gives the protein CASSRGTGTTDTQYF.